This passage covers 30 T cell receptor beta chains from one sample sequenced in a study of blood T cell repertoires in COVID-19. Clones were read by immunoSEQ multiplex PCR, and TCRdb kept only the in-frame ones, dropping some. The table includes 200,000 to 300,000 clones, 88% detected once. Sequencing was performed on peripheral blood. The receptors here all came from a man between 60 and 70 years old who had recovered from COVID-19.

V usage is TRBV27 and J usage is TRBJ1-3; TRBD1 is a possible D gene (5 bases). Germline loops: CDR1 MNHEY, CDR2 SMNVEV (reference sequence). V gave up 3 bases and J gave up 0 bases, with 15 bases separating them. The CDR3 has 17 amino acids. The CDR3 reads CASSFGSPGYSGNTIYF. CDR3 coding DNA: TGTGCCAGCAGTTTTGGCTCCCCAGGGTACTCTGGAAACACCATATATTTT.

The V call is TRBV5-6, the J call TRBJ2-3; 8 bases map to TRBD2. The CDR3 is made up of 14 amino acids. After removal of 0 bases from V and 8 bases from J, the junction contained 5 bases not matched to a gene. From germline, CDR1 is SGHDT and CDR2 YYEEEE. CDR3 sequence: CASSLDGGAGTQYF. The CDR3 DNA follows: TGTGCCAGCAGCTTGGACGGGGGGGCCGGTACGCAGTATTTT.

V usage is TRBV5-8 and J usage is TRBJ1-1; D possibly corresponds to TRBD1 (5 bases). Germline V gene lookup returns CDR1 SGHTS and CDR2 YDEGEE. V lost 3 bases and J lost 4, with 13 bases in between. This CDR3 has 14 residues. CDR3 in DNA: TGTGCCAGCAGCTCATCAAGGGGTCGCACTGAAGCTTTCTTT. It encodes CASSSSRGRTEAFF.

The CDR3 loop reads CASSFGPATYEQYF. The CDR3 nucleotides read TGCGCCAGCAGCTTTGGGCCAGCCACCTACGAGCAGTACTTC. The chain is built from TRBV5-1 and TRBJ2-7; D is undetermined. The V and J ends lost 2 bases and 2 bases respectively, with 11 bases between them. The CDR3 is made up of 14 amino acids. Germline CDR1 reads SGHRS; CDR2 reads YFSETQ.

The chain joins TRBV15 to TRBJ1-3; the D gene is possibly TRBD1 (6 bases). The CDR3 spans 13 residues. The germline V and J ends were trimmed by 6 bases and 4 bases, with 10 bases remaining between them. In germline, CDR1 is LNHNV, CDR2 YYDKDF (reference sequence). CDR3 in DNA: TGTGCCACCAGGGTTAGGGGGGGAAACACCATATATTTT. As protein: CATRVRGGNTIYF.

This clone was counted a single time. The chain links TRBV30 to TRBJ1-3; D gene uncertain. The germline gives CDR1 GTSNPN, CDR2 SVGIG (reference sequence). Trimming removed 4 bases from V and 5 bases from J, with 9 bases in between. The CDR3 consists of 12 residues. Here the CDR3 DNA reads TGTGCCTGGACAAAGACTAGAAACACCATATATTTT. Its protein is CAWTKTRNTIYF.

The J gene is TRBJ2-5, the V gene TRBV4-1; 8 nucleotides agree with TRBD2. This CDR3 has 16 residues. Trimming cost V 0 bases and J 5 bases; bases outside gene matches: 8. Germline values: CDR1 MGHRA, CDR2 YSYEKL. CDR3 in DNA: TGCGCCAGCAGCCAAGACCCCGGGGGGGCCAGGGAGACCCAGTACTTC. It specifies CASSQDPGGARETQYF.

A single count supports this clone. The chain recombines TRBV7-8 with TRBJ1-3; D ambiguous. V was trimmed by 3 bases and J by 3 bases, leaving 6 bases between them. Germline V gene data show CDR1 as SGHVS and CDR2 as FQNEAQ. This CDR3 is built from 13 residues. Here the CDR3 DNA reads TGTGCCAGCAGCTTGGGCGTTGGAAACACCATATATTTT. As protein: CASSLGVGNTIYF.

This clone was recorded only once. The V and J genes are TRBV12-3 or TRBV12-4 and TRBJ1-1; D is ambiguous. There are 11 residues in the CDR3. V lost 10 bases, J lost 0 bases, and 6 bases lay in between. In nucleotides, the CDR3 is TGTGCCACGGGGATGAACACTGAAGCTTTCTTT. Residues: CATGMNTEAFF.

This chain uses TRBV7-9 with TRBJ2-1, with 8 nucleotides matching TRBD2. The ends lost 4 bases at V and 6 bases at J; junction bases unmatched: 8. Germline V gene data show CDR1 as SEHNR and CDR2 as FQNEAQ (reference sequence). This CDR3 has 15 amino acids. The CDR3 is CASSSRTSRGNEQFF. The CDR3 DNA sequence: TGTGCCAGCAGCTCTCGGACTAGCCGAGGCAATGAGCAGTTCTTC.

The rearrangement uses TRBV27 and TRBJ2-7, with TRBD1 identical over 8 bases. Germline V lookup: CDR1 MNHEY, CDR2 SMNVEV (reference sequence). The CDR3 sequence is 14 residues long. Trimming removed 2 bases from V and 2 bases from J; junction bases left unmatched: 2. CDR3 region: CASSLTGGTYEQYF. DNA of the CDR3: TGTGCCAGCAGTTTAACAGGGGGGACCTACGAGCAGTACTTC.

V gene TRBV18 combines with J gene TRBJ2-7, with 9 bases that match TRBD1. Trimming took 3 bases from V and 5 from J; bases not matched to a gene: 5. The CDR3 totals 14 residues. Germline CDR1 reads KGHSH; CDR2 reads LQKENI. CDR3 sequence reads: CASSPDRGGNEQYF. The CDR3 DNA reads TGTGCCAGCTCACCCGACAGGGGGGGGAACGAGCAGTACTTC.

This chain links TRBV18 with TRBJ1-5, with D possibly being TRBD1 (6 bases). The V end lost 4 bases, the J end lost 5 bases, and 9 bases lay between the germline ends. The CDR3 is 13 amino acids. Germline loops: CDR1 KGHSH, CDR2 LQKENI. The CDR3 loop reads CASSQGEHQPQHF. DNA for the CDR3: TGTGCCAGCTCACAGGGGGAGCATCAGCCCCAGCATTTT.

The V gene is TRBV10-3, the J gene TRBJ1-3; possibly TRBD1 for D (6 bases). The V gene lost 10 bases and the J gene lost 4 bases, with 20 bases spanning the gap. Germline V CDR1 and CDR2: ENHRY, SYGVKD. The CDR3 has 15 residues. CDR3 sequence (DNA): TGTGCCACGAACCCCAGGGGATCAGGAGGAAACACCATATATTTT. Residues: CATNPRGSGGNTIYF.

This chain links TRBV19 with TRBJ2-3, with 7 bases that match TRBD2. V gave up 4 bases and J gave up 4 bases; unmatched junction bases: 11. This CDR3 comprises 16 residues. Germline CDR1 is LNHDA and CDR2 is SQIVND (reference sequence). CDR3 sequence: CASSRIAGDSADTQYF. The CDR3 nucleotides are TGTGCCAGTAGTAGAATAGCGGGCGACAGCGCAGATACGCAGTATTTT.

The chain recombines TRBV3-1 (or the pseudogene TRBV3-2) with TRBJ2-7; 10 positions agree with TRBD2. The germline V gene encodes CDR1 LGHDT and CDR2 YNNKEL (reference sequence). The CDR3 loop spans 16 amino acids. Trimming took 1 base from V and 3 from J; bases not matched to a gene: 6. The CDR3 nucleotides are TGTGCCAGCAGCCAAGCGGGGCGGACTAGCGGCTACGAGCAGTACTTC. Translation gives CASSQAGRTSGYEQYF.

The sample holds one count of this clone. V is TRBV9 and J is TRBJ2-7; weak D call: TRBD1 (5 bases). Trimming cost V 3 bases and J 2 bases, with 18 bases left between them. Germline lookup yields CDR1 SGDLS and CDR2 YYNGEE. The length of the CDR3 is 16 residues. CDR3 sequence (DNA): TGTGCCAGCAGCGAATTCCAGGGATCGGGCCCCTACGAGCAGTACTTC. This sequence encodes CASSEFQGSGPYEQYF.

Here the CDR3 DNA reads TGTGCCAGCGAACCCGGGACAGGGGTTTCCGAGCAGTTCTTC. Its protein is CASEPGTGVSEQFF. V usage is TRBV7-9 and J usage is TRBJ2-1; 10 nucleotides match TRBD1. This CDR3 is built from 14 residues. Germline V gene lookup returns CDR1 SEHNR and CDR2 FQNEAQ (reference sequence). J lost 10 bases, V lost 8 bases, and 11 bases had no gene match.

The chain recombines TRBV7-9 with TRBJ1-2; 7 nucleotides match TRBD1. Trimming took 5 bases from V and 4 from J; bases not matched to a gene: 13. Germline V gives CDR1 SEHNR, CDR2 FQNEAQ (reference sequence). There are 16 residues in the CDR3. The CDR3 region is CASSPRTGRLSYGYTF. CDR3 nucleotide sequence: TGTGCCAGCAGCCCCCGGACAGGCAGGTTATCCTATGGCTACACCTTC. Looking up the rest from reference TRBV7-9 and TRBJ1-2 gives the full variable domain: DTGVSQNPRHKITKRGQNVTFRCDPISEHNRLYWYRQTLGQGPEFLTYFQNEAQLEKSRLLSDRFSAERPKGSFSTLEIQRTEQGDSAMYLCASSPRTGRLSYGYTFGSGTRLTVV.

V and J are TRBV12-5 and TRBJ2-7; 8 bases are shared with TRBD1. The length of the CDR3 is 22 residues. V was clipped by 1 base and J by 4 bases; unmatched bases: 27. CDR1 and CDR2 (germline): LGHNT, FRNRAP. The CDR3 DNA reads as TGTGCTAGTGGTTTGGCACAAGTCTCCGGGACAGGTTCGAGGTGGTGGCCGTACGAGCAGTACTTC. Protein product: CASGLAQVSGTGSRWWPYEQYF.

V gene TRBV30 combines with J gene TRBJ1-5, with a tentative D call TRBD1 (5 bases). Germline V lookup: CDR1 GTSNPN, CDR2 SVGIG (reference sequence). Trimming pared 2 bases from V and 2 bases from J, leaving 7 bases between. The CDR3 totals 13 residues. The CDR3 DNA reads as TGTGCCTGGAGTCAACAGGGCAATCAGCCCCAGCATTTT. This sequence encodes CAWSQQGNQPQHF.

The chain employs TRBV7-7 and TRBJ2-2, with a weak D call TRBD1 (5 bases). With 4 bases removed from V and 5 bases from J, the gap between germline ends came to 11 bases. CDR3 length: 14 residues. The germline V gene encodes CDR1 SSHAT and CDR2 FNYEAQ (reference sequence). The CDR3 DNA sequence: TGTGCCAGCAGCTCTACGCCAGGGACCGGGGAGCTGTTTTTT. It encodes CASSSTPGTGELFF.

The gene calls are TRBV11-2 and TRBJ2-7, with no clear D. The germline V gene encodes CDR1 SGHAT and CDR2 FQNNGV. The CDR3 has 13 amino acids. The germline V and J ends were trimmed by 1 base and 3 bases, with 7 bases remaining between them. CDR3 amino acids: CASSLVTGYEQYF. The DNA of the CDR3 is TGTGCCAGCAGCTTAGTAACCGGCTACGAGCAGTACTTC.

The V and J genes are TRBV4-1 and TRBJ2-3, with 7 bases aligning to TRBD1. Germline loops: CDR1 MGHRA, CDR2 YSYEKL. This CDR3 region has 16 residues. The J segment lost 0 bases and the V segment lost 2 bases, leaving 5 bases of the junction unmatched. In nucleotides, the CDR3 is TGCGCCAGCAGCCAAAGGTGGACAGGTAGCACAGATACGCAGTATTTT. Its translation is CASSQRWTGSTDTQYF.

The rearrangement links TRBV2 to TRBJ1-2; no clear D. V dropped 2 bases and J dropped 1 base, with 8 bases sitting between them. The V gene's germline CDR1 is SNHLY and CDR2 FYNNEI. The length of the CDR3 is 14 residues. CDR3 sequence reads: CASSETVNNYGYTF. DNA of the CDR3: TGTGCCAGCAGTGAAACAGTAAATAACTATGGCTACACCTTC. The variable domain in full, with the rest retrieved from reference TRBV2 and TRBJ1-2, is EPEVTQTPSHQVTQMGQEVILRCVPISNHLYFYWYRQILGQKVEFLVSFYNNEISEKSEIFDDQFSVERPDGSNFTLKIRSTKLEDSAMYFCASSETVNNYGYTFGSGTRLTVV.

The chain employs TRBV9 and TRBJ2-5, with 7 nucleotides matching TRBD2. J lost 1 base, V lost 1 base, and 7 bases had no gene match. The germline V gene has CDR1 SGDLS and CDR2 YYNGEE. The CDR3 runs to 16 residues. As DNA, the CDR3 is TGTGCCAGCAGCGTATCGGGCGGGGGTCCCCAAGAGACCCAGTACTTC. Its protein is CASSVSGGGPQETQYF. Combining the CDR3 with reference TRBV9 and TRBJ2-5 gives the whole variable domain DSGVTQTPKHLITATGQRVTLRCSPRSGDLSVYWYQQSLDQGLQFLIQYYNGEERAKGNILERFSAQQFPDLHSELNLSSLELGDSALYFCASSVSGGGPQETQYFGPGTRLLVL.

The chain recombines TRBV7-2 with TRBJ2-7, with 7 bases aligning to TRBD1. The trim removed 1 base at V and 3 bases at J, leaving 3 bases unmatched. The CDR3 sequence is 14 residues long. Germline loops: CDR1 SGHTA, CDR2 FQGNSA. The DNA of the CDR3 is TGTGCCAGCAGCTTAGGGGGACAGCTCTACGAGCAGTACTTC. Translated: CASSLGGQLYEQYF.

The CDR3 coding sequence is TGTGCCAGCAGAACCACAGGGGGCGACGAAAAACTGTTTTTT. Translation: CASRTTGGDEKLFF. The chain couples TRBV13 to TRBJ1-4; TRBD1 aligns across 9 bases. The CDR3 sequence is 14 residues long. V lost 6 bases to trimming and J lost 8 bases; unmatched junction nucleotides: 7. In germline, CDR1 is PRHDT, CDR2 FYEKMQ (reference sequence).

The genes are TRBV20-1 and TRBJ2-7, with 10 nucleotides matching TRBD2. The CDR3 contains 16 residues. V dropped 3 bases and J dropped 0; count of bases not matched to a gene: 8. Germline V gene sequence: CDR1 DFQATT, CDR2 SNEGSKA (reference sequence). CDR3 sequence: CSASQGASGSSYEQYF. DNA of the CDR3: TGCAGTGCTAGTCAGGGGGCTAGCGGGAGCTCCTACGAGCAGTACTTC.

The genes are TRBV5-1 and TRBJ1-1; D might be TRBD1 (6 bases). Germline assignment: CDR1 SGHRS and CDR2 YFSETQ. V gave up 4 bases and J gave up 1 base, with 17 bases separating them. CDR3 length: 16 residues. CDR3 DNA: TGCGCCAGCAGCCCCCGCCGACAGGCGGGGAACACTGAAGCTTTCTTT. Translation: CASSPRRQAGNTEAFF.